One sample yielded the 20 T cell receptor beta chains listed below, sequenced in a study of siplizumab effects on memory and regulatory T cells. Sequencing used immunoSEQ multiplex PCR; TCRdb keeps in-frame clones, though not all of them. The table has about 91,000 clones, 90% to 95% seen once; the top ten hold about 6.7%. Material: CD8+ T cells sorted from blood. The receptor set was obtained from a human donor in good health.

The rearrangement uses TRBV11-3 and TRBJ2-7, with 14 positions matching TRBD2. The CDR3 consists of 16 residues. Germline CDR1 and CDR2: SGHNT and YENEEA. V shed 0 bases, J shed 4 bases, and the junction held 2 bases outside the gene matches. This chain's CDR3 is CASSLDGTSGRYEQYF. As DNA, the CDR3 is TGTGCCAGCAGCTTAGATGGGACTAGCGGGAGATACGAGCAGTACTTC. The full variable domain, rest sourced from reference TRBV11-3 and TRBJ2-7, is EAGVVQSPRYKIIEKKQPVAFWCNPISGHNTLYWYLQNLGQGPELLIRYENEEAVDDSQLPKDRFSAERLKGVDSTLKIQPAELGDSAVYLCASSLDGTSGRYEQYFGPGTRLTVT.

This chain links TRBV30 with TRBJ1-2; D is undetermined. Germline V gene data show CDR1 as GTSNPN and CDR2 as SVGIG (reference sequence). This CDR3 has 14 residues. The V end was cut by 2 bases, the J end by 4 bases, with 14 bases between. CDR3 loop: CAWSPRPPSYGYTF. The CDR3 DNA follows: TGTGCCTGGAGTCCGAGACCCCCGAGCTATGGCTACACCTTC.

The rearrangement links TRBV6-5 to TRBJ2-7; tentatively, D is TRBD1 (6 bases). V lost 0 bases, J lost 4 bases, and 13 bases lay in between. The CDR3 runs to 15 residues. Germline lookup yields CDR1 MNHEY and CDR2 SVGAGI. Here the CDR3 reads CASSYSPQGRYEQYF. The CDR3 bases are TGTGCCAGCAGTTACTCTCCCCAGGGGCGGTACGAGCAGTACTTC.

The chain is built from TRBV2 and TRBJ2-1; the D is unclear. V gave up 3 bases and J gave up 0 bases, with 9 bases separating them. The CDR3 spans 15 residues. Looked up from germline, CDR1 is SNHLY and CDR2 is FYNNEI. CDR3 in amino acids: CASSDSSTSYNEQFF. Here the CDR3 DNA reads TGTGCCAGCAGTGACTCCAGTACCTCCTACAATGAGCAGTTCTTC. The full variable domain, with the rest looked up from reference TRBV2 and TRBJ2-1, is EPEVTQTPSHQVTQMGQEVILRCVPISNHLYFYWYRQILGQKVEFLVSFYNNEISEKSEIFDDQFSVERPDGSNFTLKIRSTKLEDSAMYFCASSDSSTSYNEQFFGPGTRLTVL.

The chain employs TRBV5-6 and TRBJ2-1; 12 bases fit TRBD2. The germline gives CDR1 SGHDT, CDR2 YYEEEE. The CDR3 totals 15 residues. Trimming cost V 4 bases and J 4 bases; bases outside gene matches: 3. Here the CDR3 reads CASSPGTSGYNEQFF. The CDR3 bases are TGTGCCAGCAGCCCCGGGACTAGCGGGTACAATGAGCAGTTCTTC.

V gene TRBV4-1 combines with J gene TRBJ2-3; D possibly uses TRBD1 or TRBD2 (5 bases each). This CDR3 spans 16 amino acids. CDR1 and CDR2 from the germline V gene are MGHRA and YSYEKL. Trimming took off 4 bases at V and 5 bases at J, with 19 bases between the two ends. The CDR3 nucleotides read TGCGCCAGCAGCCCAGCTTGGGGACCCCATGGAGATACGCAGTATTTT. Amino acids: CASSPAWGPHGDTQYF.

The chain uses TRBV7-3 and TRBJ2-3, with D possibly being TRBD2 (6 bases). The CDR3 has 15 amino acids. V lost 1 base and J 0 bases, leaving 8 bases between the germline ends. The V gene's germline CDR1 is SGHTA and CDR2 FQGTGA. The CDR3 region has the DNA TGTGCCAGCAGCTTAATGGGGGGAAGCACAGATACGCAGTATTTT. It is translated as CASSLMGGSTDTQYF.

The rearrangement uses TRBV5-1 and TRBJ2-5; D unresolved. Germline values: CDR1 SGHRS, CDR2 YFSETQ. The CDR3 is 16 amino acids. V lost 0 bases and J lost 2, with 14 bases in between. The CDR3 DNA follows: TGCGCCAGCAGCTTGGCCTTTAACAGCCATCAAGAGACCCAGTACTTC. It translates to CASSLAFNSHQETQYF.

This chain connects TRBV16 to TRBJ2-1, with D unresolved. The CDR3 runs to 12 residues. V was clipped by 5 bases and J by 12 bases, with 14 bases between them. CDR1 is KGHSY and CDR2 is FQNENV in the germline V gene. Written as DNA, the CDR3 is TGTGCCAGCAGCGCAACTCGAGGCTGGCAGTTCTTC. Translating it yields CASSATRGWQFF.

This rearrangement joins TRBV30 to TRBJ1-1; D remains unclear. V lost 3 bases and J lost 4, with 12 bases in between. CDR1 is GTSNPN, CDR2 SVGIG, per germline (reference sequence). The CDR3 runs 13 residues. The CDR3 coding sequence is TGTGCCTGGAGCCTCTTCGGGCGCACTGAAGCTTTCTTT. Its translation: CAWSLFGRTEAFF.

The genes are TRBV11-3 and TRBJ1-5; D gene ambiguous. This CDR3 has 16 amino acids. V lost 5 bases to trimming and J lost 3 bases, with 17 bases between them. Germline CDR1 SGHNT, CDR2 YENEEA. The CDR3 protein is CASSPTRRDNNQPQHF. The CDR3 DNA follows: TGTGCCAGCAGCCCGACACGTCGCGACAACAATCAGCCCCAGCATTTT.

This clone appeared once. The chain recombines TRBV5-6 with TRBJ1-1; weak D call: TRBD1 (6 bases). The CDR3 runs 14 residues. Trimming left V 0 bases short and J 4 bases short, with 10 bases between. Per germline, CDR1 SGHDT and CDR2 YYEEEE. The CDR3 protein is CASSLVVRGTEAFF. CDR3 bases: TGTGCCAGCAGCTTGGTAGTCAGGGGCACTGAAGCTTTCTTT.

This clone was found once. This chain connects TRBV4-1 to TRBJ1-4, with 7 bases lining up with TRBD1. CDR3 length: 15 residues. Trimming at V came to 4 bases and at J to 5 bases, leaving 7 bases not matched to a gene. The V gene's germline CDR1 is MGHRA and CDR2 YSYEKL. The CDR3 spells CASSPRDSPNEKLFF. The CDR3 bases are TGCGCCAGCAGCCCACGGGACAGCCCGAATGAAAAACTGTTTTTT.

This sequence joins TRBV5-6 and TRBJ1-1; D not certain. Deletions cut 9 bases from V and 0 bases from J, with 15 bases between. Germline lookup yields CDR1 SGHDT and CDR2 YYEEEE. This CDR3 has 14 amino acids. The CDR3 loop reads CATGALLMNTEAFF. CDR3 bases: TGTGCCACCGGAGCATTGCTCATGAACACTGAAGCTTTCTTT.

The chain recombines TRBV6-5 with TRBJ2-1; 15 bases agree with TRBD2. The V segment lost 7 bases and the J segment 9 bases; nucleotides outside the gene matches: 4. This CDR3 comprises 14 residues. Looked up from germline, CDR1 is MNHEY and CDR2 is SVGAGI. The CDR3 loop reads CASNGLAGGPEQFF. The CDR3 region has the DNA TGTGCCAGCAACGGACTAGCGGGAGGGCCTGAGCAGTTCTTC.

This clone was observed a handful of times. This rearrangement joins TRBV25-1 to TRBJ1-2; no clear D gene. V shed 2 bases and J shed 7 bases, with 5 bases lying between them. CDR1 and CDR2 from the germline V gene are MGHDK and SYGVNS. This CDR3 region has 11 residues. The DNA for the CDR3 is TGTGCCAGCAGTGAACTGGGTGGCTACACCTTC. Protein: CASSELGGYTF.

This chain uses TRBV6-5 with TRBJ2-5, with D unclear. The DNA end favors TRBJ2-7, so the J call may be wrong. The CDR3 covers 13 residues. Germline CDR1 and CDR2: MNHEY and SVGAGI. The CDR3 loop reads CASSYSPTYEQYF. CDR3 in DNA: TGTGCCAGCAGTTACAGCCCTACCTACGAGCAGTACTTC.

The V call is TRBV12-5, the J call TRBJ2-1; D unclear. CDR1 and CDR2 from the germline V gene are LGHNT and FRNRAP. V lost 4 bases and J lost 5, with 12 bases in between. This CDR3 is 14 amino acids long. The CDR3 here is CASGSLGRNNEQFF. CDR3 DNA: TGTGCTAGTGGTTCCCTAGGACGAAACAATGAGCAGTTCTTC.

V usage is TRBV13 and J usage is TRBJ2-1, with a weak D call TRBD2 (6 bases). CDR3 length: 15 residues. V lost 5 bases to trimming and J lost 0 bases, with 11 bases between them. Per germline, CDR1 PRHDT and CDR2 FYEKMQ (reference sequence). This chain's CDR3 is CASSGDGSSYNEQFF. CDR3 nucleotides: TGTGCCAGCAGCGGAGACGGGAGCTCCTACAATGAGCAGTTCTTC.

This chain uses TRBV5-8 with TRBJ2-7; 7 bases are shared with TRBD1. V shed 4 bases, J shed 6 bases, and the junction held 10 bases outside the gene matches. The CDR3 extends over 14 amino acids. Germline V gene data show CDR1 as SGHTS and CDR2 as YDEGEE. In DNA form, the CDR3 reads TGTGCCAGCAGCCCCGACAGGGAAGAGGGCGAGCAGTACTTC. Protein: CASSPDREEGEQYF.